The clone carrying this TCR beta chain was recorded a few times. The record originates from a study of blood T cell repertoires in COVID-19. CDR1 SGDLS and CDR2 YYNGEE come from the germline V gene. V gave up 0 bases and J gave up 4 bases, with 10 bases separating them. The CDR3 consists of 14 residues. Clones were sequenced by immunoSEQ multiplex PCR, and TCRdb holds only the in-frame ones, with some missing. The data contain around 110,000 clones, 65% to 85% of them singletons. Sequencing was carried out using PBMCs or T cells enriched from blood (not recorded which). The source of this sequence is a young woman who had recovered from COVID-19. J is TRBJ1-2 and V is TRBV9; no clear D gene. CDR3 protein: CASSVVEASYGYTF. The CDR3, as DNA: TGTGCCAGCAGCGTAGTTGAGGCGAGCTATGGCTACACCTTC.